Listed below are T cell receptor beta chains from one sample, sequenced in a study of cytomegalovirus exposure and HLA in healthy donors. This table comes from immunoSEQ multiplex PCR, and its TCRdb copy is limited to in-frame clones, with some not included. The sample consists of more than 100,000 clones, about four fifths of them appearing once. Sequenced input: PBMCs. These receptors came from a female donor in good health and CMV-seropositive. Both conserved end residues are part of each CDR3. The order of the fields is D gene, J gene, clone size, V gene, CDR3 DNA, CDR3 protein. The D gene is left open where the match is weak. Size values are once, few and many counts, or a class for expanded clones, and some rows have none.

>TRBD1|TRBJ1-2|-|TRBV6-5
TGTGCCAGCAGTAGGAAGACAGGGGGCAGGGGCTACACCTTC
CASSRKTGGRGYTF
>-|TRBJ1-2|-|TRBV28
TGTGCCACAAGGACGGGGGAGTATGGCTACACCTTC
CATRTGEYGYTF
>TRBD1|TRBJ2-1|-|TRBV5-4
TGTGCCAGCAGCTTTGACAGGGGTTCCTACAATGAGCAGTTCTTC
CASSFDRGSYNEQFF
>TRBD2|TRBJ2-7|once|TRBV19
TGTGCCAGTAAACTAGCGGGGTCGAGGGAGCAGTACTTC
CASKLAGSREQYF
>-|TRBJ2-5|-|TRBV28
TGTGCCAGCAGTCTAAGGGGAACCTGGGAGACCCAGTACTTC
CASSLRGTWETQYF
>-|TRBJ1-1|-|TRBV9
TGTGCCAGCAGCGTAGTAGGGGCTAACACTGAAGCTTTCTTT
CASSVVGANTEAFF
>-|TRBJ2-1|once|TRBV15
TGTGCCACCAGCAGAGAGGGGGGTGAGCAGTTCTTC
CATSREGGEQFF
>TRBD2|TRBJ2-1|-|TRBV9
TGTGCCAGCAGCGAGGGGACTAGCAGCTCCTACAATGAGCAGTTCTTC
CASSEGTSSSYNEQFF
>-|TRBJ1-1|-|TRBV30
TGTGCCTGGAGTGTAACTCGAACTACTTTGAGGGTCCTCGCTGAAGCTTTCTTT
CAWSVTRTTLRVLAEAFF
>-|TRBJ1-2|-|TRBV6-6
TGTGCCAGCAGTTACCCAACCCAGGGGAGCTATGGCTACACCTTC
CASSYPTQGSYGYTF
>-|TRBJ1-6|-|TRBV25-1
TGTGCCAGCAGTGAATCGACAGCTTCCAATTCACCCCTCCACTTT
CASSESTASNSPLHF
>-|TRBJ1-2|-|TRBV7-3
TGTGCCAGCAGCGCGGGCCATGGCTACACCTTC
CASSAGHGYTF
>TRBD1|TRBJ1-4|once|TRBV5-4
TGTGCCAGCAGCGCCGGGACAGGGGGAAGGTTGAAAAATGAAAAACTGTTTTTT
CASSAGTGGRLKNEKLFF
>-|TRBJ1-5|-|TRBV19
TGTGCCAGTAGTATAACGGCGGGGTGGCGAATCCAGCCCCAGCATTTT
CASSITAGWRIQPQHF
>-|TRBJ2-3|-|TRBV5-1
TGCGCCAGCAGCTTGCTGGGGGGCTATGCGGGGGAGGCAGATACGCAGTATTTT
CASSLLGGYAGEADTQYF
>-|TRBJ1-5|-|TRBV28
TGTGCCAGCAGTCCGCAGGGTGAGGCTAGCAATCAGCCCCAGCATTTT
CASSPQGEASNQPQHF
>-|TRBJ1-1|-|TRBV29-1
TGCAGCGTCGAACAGTATATGAACACTGAAGCTTTCTTT
CSVEQYMNTEAFF
>TRBD1|TRBJ1-1|few|TRBV18
TGTGCCAGCTCACCAGGACAGGGCCCTGAAGCTTTCTTT
CASSPGQGPEAFF
>TRBD2|TRBJ2-7|once|TRBV7-9
TGTTCCAGCAGCACGGGACTAGCGGAAAACTACGAGCAGTACTTC
CSSSTGLAENYEQYF
>TRBD2|TRBJ2-1|-|TRBV30
TGTGCCTGGAGTGGGACTAGCGGGGGGGCCGCTTACAATGAGCAGTTCTTC
CAWSGTSGGAAYNEQFF
>TRBD1|TRBJ1-2|few|TRBV2
TGTGCCAGCAGCGACAGGGTGGGCGGCTACACCTTC
CASSDRVGGYTF
>-|TRBJ2-7|-|TRBV18
TGTGCCAGCTCACCCCCGGGTGGCTCCTACGAGCAGTACTTC
CASSPPGGSYEQYF
>TRBD1|TRBJ2-7|-|TRBV11-2
TGTGCCAGCAGCTTAGTAGCAGGGGGCTACGAGCAGTACTTC
CASSLVAGGYEQYF
>-|TRBJ2-7|-|TRBV5-1
TGCGCCAGCAGTCCCACCCAGGGCCTGACCTACGAGCAGTACTTC
CASSPTQGLTYEQYF
>-|TRBJ2-3|-|TRBV5-1
TGCGCCAGCAGCCCGGGACTTATAGATACGCAGTATTTT
CASSPGLIDTQYF
>-|TRBJ1-1|-|TRBV2
TGTGCCAGCAGTGTACAGGGGAACACTGAAGCTTTCTTT
CASSVQGNTEAFF
>-|TRBJ2-2|-|TRBV10-1
TGCGCCAGCAGTGATGCGGGGGCCCCCCCCGGGGAGCTGTTTTTT
CASSDAGAPPGELFF
>TRBD1|TRBJ1-1|once|TRBV19
TGTGCCAGTAGTATCGGGACAGGGGCGGGAACTGAAGCTTTCTTT
CASSIGTGAGTEAFF
>TRBD1|TRBJ1-2|-|TRBV7-2
TGTGCCAGCAGCTCCCAGGCAGGGGGATCGAACTATGGCTACACCTTC
CASSSQAGGSNYGYTF
>-|TRBJ2-3|-|TRBV4-1
TGCGCCAGCAGCCAATGGACAAGCACAGATACGCAGTATTTT
CASSQWTSTDTQYF
>TRBD1|TRBJ2-3|-|TRBV29-1
TGCAGCTCCACGGGACAGGGGGCCGTAGATACGCAGTATTTT
CSSTGQGAVDTQYF
>-|TRBJ2-1|few|TRBV7-3
TGTGCCAGCAGCTTATCGGGCAATGAGCAGTTCTTC
CASSLSGNEQFF
>-|TRBJ1-4|few|TRBV9
TGTGCCAGCAGCGCCGCGAAAAATGAAAAACTGTTTTTT
CASSAAKNEKLFF
>TRBD2|TRBJ2-3|once|TRBV7-9
TGTGCCAGCAGCTTAGGTAGCGGGGGGGTCCCGGATACGCAGTATTTT
CASSLGSGGVPDTQYF
>TRBD1|TRBJ1-4|-|TRBV5-4
TGTGCCAGCAGCCCGCCGGGACAGGGAAGTGAAAAACTGTTTTTT
CASSPPGQGSEKLFF
>-|TRBJ2-7|-|TRBV15
TGTGCCACCAGCAGGGAGGGGAGAAGTTACGAGCAGTACTTC
CATSREGRSYEQYF
>-|TRBJ1-1|-|TRBV28
TGTGCCAGCAAGGCGGGTAACACTGAAGCTTTCTTT
CASKAGNTEAFF
>TRBD1|TRBJ1-5|-|TRBV27
TGTGCCAGCAGTTTACGCCCGGACAGGGCTAGCAATCAGCCCCAGCATTTT
CASSLRPDRASNQPQHF
>TRBD2|TRBJ2-2|once|TRBV7-9
TGTGCCAGCAGCTCCCGGACTAGCGGCAACACCGGGGAGCTGTTTTTT
CASSSRTSGNTGELFF
>-|TRBJ2-7|-|TRBV7-2
TGTGCCAGCAGCTTAGGATGGACAGCCTCCTACGAGCAGTACTTC
CASSLGWTASYEQYF
>TRBD1|TRBJ2-7|-|TRBV7-3
TGTGCCAGCAGCCGGACCGGGACAGCGGACGAGCAGTACTTC
CASSRTGTADEQYF
>TRBD1|TRBJ2-1|-|TRBV12-5
TGTGCTAGTGGTCCAACCATACGGACAGGGGGGTATGAGCAGTTCTTC
CASGPTIRTGGYEQFF
>TRBD1|TRBJ1-2|-|TRBV6-6
TGTGCCAGCAGTATCGACAGGGGCTATGGCTACACCTTC
CASSIDRGYGYTF
>TRBD2|TRBJ2-2|-|TRBV9
TGTGCCAGCAGCTCCGGGGGGTTAAACACCGGGGAGCTGTTTTTT
CASSSGGLNTGELFF
>-|TRBJ2-7|-|TRBV2
TGTGCCAGCAGTGAGGGGCTGAGTAGTTCCGAGCAGTACTTC
CASSEGLSSSEQYF
>-|TRBJ1-6|-|TRBV25-1
TGTGCCAGCAACCCCCTCACACAGGATTCACCCCTCCACTTT
CASNPLTQDSPLHF
>-|TRBJ1-5|-|TRBV7-9
TGTGCCAGCAGCACCGAAGCGGGGGGCCTTGGACCCCAGCATTTT
CASSTEAGGLGPQHF
>-|TRBJ1-3|-|TRBV4-3
TGCGCCAGCAGCCCGACAGTCTCTGGAAACACCATATATTTT
CASSPTVSGNTIYF
>-|TRBJ2-7|-|TRBV18
TGTGCCAGCTCCCGGCTTGGCAGGACCTACGAGCAGTACTTC
CASSRLGRTYEQYF
>-|TRBJ1-3|-|TRBV5-1
TGCGCCAGCTCCAGCGGTAGCCTGCGATCGAGTGGAAACACCATATCTTTT
CASSSGSLRSSGNTISF
>TRBD2|TRBJ2-5|-|TRBV6-6
TGTGCCAGCAGTTACTCTCGGGGGGGAGGGGAGACCCAGTACTTC
CASSYSRGGGETQYF
>TRBD2|TRBJ2-7|-|TRBV18
TGTGCCAGCTCAGCTAGCGGGCGGTCCTACGAGCAGTACTTC
CASSASGRSYEQYF
>TRBD1|TRBJ1-2|few|TRBV6-5
TGTGCCAGCAGTTACGGGACAGGGAACTGGGGCTACACCTTC
CASSYGTGNWGYTF
>TRBD1|TRBJ1-3|-|TRBV10-1
TGCGCCAGCAGTGCGGGGACAGGGACCGCTGGAAACACCATATATTTT
CASSAGTGTAGNTIYF